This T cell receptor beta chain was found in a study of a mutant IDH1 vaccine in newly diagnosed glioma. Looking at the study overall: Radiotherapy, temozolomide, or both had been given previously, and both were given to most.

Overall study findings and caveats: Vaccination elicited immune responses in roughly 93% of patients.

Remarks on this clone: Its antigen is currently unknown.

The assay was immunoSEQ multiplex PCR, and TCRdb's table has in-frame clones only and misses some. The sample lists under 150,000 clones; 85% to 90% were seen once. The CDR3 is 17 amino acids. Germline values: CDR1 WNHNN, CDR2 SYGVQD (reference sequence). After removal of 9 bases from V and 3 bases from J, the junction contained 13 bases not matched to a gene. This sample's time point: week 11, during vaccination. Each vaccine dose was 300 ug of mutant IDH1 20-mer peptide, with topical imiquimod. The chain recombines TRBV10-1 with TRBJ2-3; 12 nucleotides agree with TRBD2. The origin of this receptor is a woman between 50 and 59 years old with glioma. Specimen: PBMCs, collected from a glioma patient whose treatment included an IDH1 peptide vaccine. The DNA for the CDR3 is TGCGCCAGTGCCGGGACTAGCGGGCCCGGTGAGACAGATACGCAGTATTTT. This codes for CASAGTSGPGETDTQYF.